This T cell receptor beta chain was profiled in a study of cytomegalovirus exposure and HLA in healthy donors. Across the study: Earlier findings included 117 million unique TCR beta sequences obtained from around 180 million T cells. Study-level findings and limits: Previously analyzed data showed that most TCR beta V segments were productive at a frequency of about 87% or about 30%. Reported findings show TCR beta sequences accurately forecast HLA-A and HLA-B alleles in most subjects.

This clone was seen a single time. Its antigen is still unknown. PCR amplification relied on 60 Vbeta primers (plus 13 Jbeta primers). The table came from immunoSEQ multiplex PCR; TCRdb's copy has only in-frame clones and leaves some out. The sample holds some 120,000 clones, 65% to 85% seen once. The CDR3 consists of 16 residues. J was trimmed by 5 bases and V by 11 bases; bases with no gene match: 21. Germline V CDR1 and CDR2: ENHRY, SYGVKD. The clonotype comes from a man between 18 and 35 years old in good health and CMV-seropositive. Sequences were obtained from PBMCs. The rearrangement joins TRBV10-3 to TRBJ2-7, with 7 positions matching TRBD2. The chain's CDR3 is CAPPIRGVQLLHEQYF. The CDR3 nucleotides read TGTGCCCCCCCGATCCGGGGGGTACAGCTCCTACACGAGCAGTACTTC.